The TCR beta chain described here comes from a study of blood T cell repertoires in COVID-19. Study at large: Sites across the United States, Italy and Spain contributed samples from acute and convalescent COVID-19.

Trimming removed 4 bases from V and 4 bases from J, with 16 bases in between. Germline CDR1 is LGHDT and CDR2 is YNNKEL (reference sequence). The CDR3 spans 15 residues. Assay: immunoSEQ multiplex PCR; the TCRdb copy retains only in-frame clones and omits some. The data show 200,000 to 250,000 clones, around 88% seen once. This clone is a singleton in its sample. Sequenced material: PBMCs or T cells enriched from blood (not recorded which). The chain carries TRBV3-1 (or the pseudogene TRBV3-2) and TRBJ1-1; TRBD1 is a possible D gene (5 bases). The sequence came from a young woman who had recovered from COVID-19. The CDR3 DNA is TGTGCCAGCAGCCCACGGTACGGGCAGGGCACTGAAGCTTTCTTT. It codes for CASSPRYGQGTEAFF.